The present entry profiles one T cell receptor beta chain with its context. The germline V gene has CDR1 MDHEN and CDR2 SYDVKM. The J segment lost 2 bases and the V segment lost 2 bases, leaving 3 bases of the junction unmatched. This CDR3 spans 15 amino acids. There were only Caucasian adults among the donors, and all lived in Nashville, Tennessee. Memory CD4+ cells were the fraction left after CD45RA+ naive selection. This sample was taken from a study of shared clonotypes between healthy human individuals. Background on the study: CD4 naive cells filled three plates per donor, CD4 memory three, CD8 naive two and CD8 memory one.

It was at deep level that the assay was run. Method: immunoSEQ multiplex PCR; TCRdb's copy keeps in-frame clones and lacks some. Found here are around 2.5 million clones, 90% to 95% of them singletons; the top ten hold about 0.34%. The sequence was collected from a man aged 18 to 35 in good health. Some clones in this sample may be carry-over from other donors' samples. The chain has TRBV28 and TRBJ1-3; 7 nucleotides match TRBD1. The sequencing input was naive CD4+ T cells from PBMCs. Described subset: CD45RA+ positively selected. This CDR3 is CASSLSGTAGNTIYF. The CDR3 DNA sequence: TGTGCCAGCAGTTTAAGCGGGACAGCTGGAAACACCATATATTTT.